These T cell receptor beta chains were read from a single sample in a study of blood T cell repertoires in COVID-19. The method was immunoSEQ multiplex PCR; TCRdb's version includes in-frame clones alone and lacks a portion of them. The sample lists around 320,000 clones, more than 85% occurring once. Sequencing was done on a sample of PBMCs or T cells enriched from blood (not recorded which). These receptors were taken from a woman aged 25 to 39 who had been exposed to COVID-19. Each CDR3 is given with its conserved first and last residue. Some rows have no size entry. The others give once, few or many, or a class for an expanded clone.

J,V,size,CDR3
TRBJ2-7,TRBV11-2,NA,CASSLWGGPYEQYF
TRBJ1-2,TRBV11-2,NA,CASSLGAFNYGYTF
TRBJ2-4,TRBV11-2,few,CASSPLARNIQYF
TRBJ2-7,TRBV2,NA,CASSVPGVPRYEQYF
TRBJ1-2,TRBV21-1,NA,CASSKGSRTGKFYGYTF
TRBJ1-2,TRBV7-9,NA,CASSSPGTPESRGYTF
TRBJ1-2,TRBV18,NA,CASSLGGSYTF
TRBJ1-2,TRBV2,NA,CASSEALGTGYGYTF
TRBJ1-3,TRBV9,NA,CASSVEGNRGTGNTIYF
TRBJ2-7,TRBV14,NA,CASSRRGDRDYEQYF
TRBJ1-2,TRBV6-2/TRBV6-3,NA,CASSRTGYGYTF